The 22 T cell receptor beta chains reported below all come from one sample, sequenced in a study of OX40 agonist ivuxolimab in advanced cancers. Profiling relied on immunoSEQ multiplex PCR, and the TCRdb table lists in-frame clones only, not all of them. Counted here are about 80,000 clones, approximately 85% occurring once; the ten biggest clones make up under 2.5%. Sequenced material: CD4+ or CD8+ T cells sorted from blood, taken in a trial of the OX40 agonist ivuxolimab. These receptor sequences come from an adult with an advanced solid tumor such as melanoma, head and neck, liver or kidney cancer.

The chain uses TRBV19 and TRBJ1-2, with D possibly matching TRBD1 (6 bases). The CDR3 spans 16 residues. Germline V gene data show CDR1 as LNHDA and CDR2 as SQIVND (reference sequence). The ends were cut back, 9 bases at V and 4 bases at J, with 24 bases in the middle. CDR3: CASTKSDRLLIYGYTF. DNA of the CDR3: TGTGCCAGCACTAAATCCGACAGGCTTCTTATCTATGGCTACACCTTC.

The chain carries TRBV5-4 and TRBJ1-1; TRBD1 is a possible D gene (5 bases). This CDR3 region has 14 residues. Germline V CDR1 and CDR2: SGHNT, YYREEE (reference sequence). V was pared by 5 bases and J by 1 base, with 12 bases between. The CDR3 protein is CASSLVGPNTEAFF. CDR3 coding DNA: TGTGCCAGCAGTCTTGTGGGGCCGAACACTGAAGCTTTCTTT.

DNA of the CDR3: TGTGCCAGCTCACCACAAGGGGCTTTGAGGAACACTGAAGCTTTCTTT. It codes for CASSPQGALRNTEAFF. The chain uses TRBV18 and TRBJ1-1, with D perhaps TRBD1 (5 bases). The CDR3 has 16 residues. V was clipped by 1 base and J by 1 base, with 13 bases between them. Germline CDR1 reads KGHSH; CDR2 reads LQKENI.

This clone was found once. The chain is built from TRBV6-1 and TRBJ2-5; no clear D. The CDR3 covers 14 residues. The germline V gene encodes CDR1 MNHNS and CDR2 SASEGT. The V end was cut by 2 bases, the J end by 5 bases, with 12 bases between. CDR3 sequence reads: CASSELSPRETQYF. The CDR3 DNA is TGTGCCAGCAGTGAATTATCCCCAAGGGAGACCCAGTACTTC.

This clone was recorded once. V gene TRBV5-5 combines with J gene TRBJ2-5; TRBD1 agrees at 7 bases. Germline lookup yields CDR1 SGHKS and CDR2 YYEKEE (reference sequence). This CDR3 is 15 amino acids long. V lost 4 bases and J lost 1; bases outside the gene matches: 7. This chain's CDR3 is CASSPGGPSQETQYF. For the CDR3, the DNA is TGTGCCAGCAGCCCAGGGGGACCATCCCAAGAGACCCAGTACTTC.

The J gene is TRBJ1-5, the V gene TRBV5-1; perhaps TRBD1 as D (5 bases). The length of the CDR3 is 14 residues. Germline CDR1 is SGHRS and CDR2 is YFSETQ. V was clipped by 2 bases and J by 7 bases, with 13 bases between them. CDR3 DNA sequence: TGCGCCAGCAGCTTAACCGGTGGGGGGCAGCCCCAGCATTTT. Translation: CASSLTGGGQPQHF.

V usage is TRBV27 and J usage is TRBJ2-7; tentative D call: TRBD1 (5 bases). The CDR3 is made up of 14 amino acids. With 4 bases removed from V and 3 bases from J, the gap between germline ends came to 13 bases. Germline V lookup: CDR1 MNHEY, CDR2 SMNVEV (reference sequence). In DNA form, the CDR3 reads TGTGCCAGCAGTTCCCGGACACAGAGCTACGAGCAGTACTTC. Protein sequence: CASSSRTQSYEQYF.

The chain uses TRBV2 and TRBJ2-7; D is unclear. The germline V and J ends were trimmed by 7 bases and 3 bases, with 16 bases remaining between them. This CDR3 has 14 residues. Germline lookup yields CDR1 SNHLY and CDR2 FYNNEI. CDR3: CASKRLAGIYEQYF. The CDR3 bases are TGTGCCAGCAAACGGTTGGCAGGTATCTACGAGCAGTACTTC.

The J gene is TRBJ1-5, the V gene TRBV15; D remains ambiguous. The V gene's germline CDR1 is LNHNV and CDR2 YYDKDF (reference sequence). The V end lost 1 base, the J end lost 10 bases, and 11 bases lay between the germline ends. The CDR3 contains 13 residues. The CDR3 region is CATSRAPLSPQHF. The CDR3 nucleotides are TGTGCCACCAGCAGAGCCCCTCTAAGCCCCCAGCATTTT.

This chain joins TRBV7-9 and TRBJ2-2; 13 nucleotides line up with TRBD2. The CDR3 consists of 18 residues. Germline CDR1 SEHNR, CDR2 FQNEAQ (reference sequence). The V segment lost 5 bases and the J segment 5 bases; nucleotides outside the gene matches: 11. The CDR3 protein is CASSLGTSGTSRTGELFF. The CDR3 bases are TGTGCCAGCAGCCTCGGGACTAGCGGGACTTCAAGAACCGGGGAGCTGTTTTTT. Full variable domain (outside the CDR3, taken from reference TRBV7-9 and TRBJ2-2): DTGVSQNPRHKITKRGQNVTFRCDPISEHNRLYWYRQTLGQGPEFLTYFQNEAQLEKSRLLSDRFSAERPKGSFSTLEIQRTEQGDSAMYLCASSLGTSGTSRTGELFFGEGSRLTVL.

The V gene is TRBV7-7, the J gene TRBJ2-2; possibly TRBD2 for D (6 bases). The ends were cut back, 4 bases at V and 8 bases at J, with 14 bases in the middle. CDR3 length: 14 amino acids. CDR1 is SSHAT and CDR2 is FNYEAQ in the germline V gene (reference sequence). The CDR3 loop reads CASSSGLTIGELFF. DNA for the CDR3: TGTGCCAGCAGCTCGGGACTCACGATTGGGGAGCTGTTTTTT.

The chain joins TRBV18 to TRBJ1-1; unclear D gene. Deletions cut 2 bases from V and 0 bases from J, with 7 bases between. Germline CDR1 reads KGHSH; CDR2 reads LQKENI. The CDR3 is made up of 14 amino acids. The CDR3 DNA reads TGTGCCAGCTCACCAATCGGAGTGAACACTGAAGCTTTCTTT. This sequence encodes CASSPIGVNTEAFF.

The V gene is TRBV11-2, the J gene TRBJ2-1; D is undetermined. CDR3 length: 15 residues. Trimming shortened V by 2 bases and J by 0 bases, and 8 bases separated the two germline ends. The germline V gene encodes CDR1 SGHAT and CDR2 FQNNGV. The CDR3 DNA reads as TGTGCCAGCAGCTTAAGGGCTAGCTCCTACAATGAGCAGTTCTTC. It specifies CASSLRASSYNEQFF.

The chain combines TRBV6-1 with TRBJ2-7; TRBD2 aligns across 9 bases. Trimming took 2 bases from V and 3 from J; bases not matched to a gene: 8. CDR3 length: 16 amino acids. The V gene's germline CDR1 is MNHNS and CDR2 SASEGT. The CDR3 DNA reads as TGTGCCAGCAGTGAATTGATTAGCGGGGGACACTACGAGCAGTACTTC. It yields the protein CASSELISGGHYEQYF.

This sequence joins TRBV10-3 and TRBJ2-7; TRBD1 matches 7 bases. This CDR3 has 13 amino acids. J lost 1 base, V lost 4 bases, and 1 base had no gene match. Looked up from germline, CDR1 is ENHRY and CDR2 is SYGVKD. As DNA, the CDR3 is TGTGCCATCAGTGCGACAGGGTCCTACGAGCAGTACTTC. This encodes CAISATGSYEQYF.

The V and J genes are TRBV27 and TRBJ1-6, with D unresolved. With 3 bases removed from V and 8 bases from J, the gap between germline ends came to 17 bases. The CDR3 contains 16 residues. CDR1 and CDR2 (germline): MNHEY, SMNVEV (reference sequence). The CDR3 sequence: CASSFRLMSLDSPLHF. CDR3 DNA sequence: TGTGCCAGCAGTTTCCGATTGATGAGCCTCGATTCACCCCTCCACTTT.

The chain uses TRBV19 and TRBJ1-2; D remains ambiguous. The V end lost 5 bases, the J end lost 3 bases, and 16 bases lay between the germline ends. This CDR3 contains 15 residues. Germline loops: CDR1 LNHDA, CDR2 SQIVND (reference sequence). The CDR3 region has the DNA TGTGCCAGTAGTGATACCCCAGGCTCTCACTATGGCTACACCTTC. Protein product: CASSDTPGSHYGYTF.

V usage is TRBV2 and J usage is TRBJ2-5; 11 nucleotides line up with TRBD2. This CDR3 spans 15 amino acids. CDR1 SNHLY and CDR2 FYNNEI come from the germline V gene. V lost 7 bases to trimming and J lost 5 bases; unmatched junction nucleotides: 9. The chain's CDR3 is CASIAGGLLSETQYF. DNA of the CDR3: TGTGCCAGCATAGCGGGGGGGCTACTGTCCGAGACCCAGTACTTC. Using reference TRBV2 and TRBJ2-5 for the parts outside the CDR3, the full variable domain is EPEVTQTPSHQVTQMGQEVILRCVPISNHLYFYWYRQILGQKVEFLVSFYNNEISEKSEIFDDQFSVERPDGSNFTLKIRSTKLEDSAMYFCASIAGGLLSETQYFGPGTRLLVL.

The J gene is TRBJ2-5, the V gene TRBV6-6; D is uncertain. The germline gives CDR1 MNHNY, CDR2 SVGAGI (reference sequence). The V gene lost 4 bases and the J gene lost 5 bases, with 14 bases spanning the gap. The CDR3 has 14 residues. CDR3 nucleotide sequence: TGTGCCAGCAGTTCGGGCCGGAACGCGGAGACCCAGTACTTC. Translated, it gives CASSSGRNAETQYF.

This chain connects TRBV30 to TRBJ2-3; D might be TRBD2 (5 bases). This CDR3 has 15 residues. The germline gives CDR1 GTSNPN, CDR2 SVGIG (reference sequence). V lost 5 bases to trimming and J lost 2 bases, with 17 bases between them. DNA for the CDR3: TGTGCCTGGGAGCGGATGGGCCAGAACACAGATACGCAGTATTTT. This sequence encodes CAWERMGQNTDTQYF.

The CDR3 spells CASSFKTSSGGGEQFF. The CDR3 DNA sequence: TGTGCCAGCAGTTTCAAAACTAGTTCCGGGGGGGGTGAGCAGTTCTTC. V gene TRBV27 combines with J gene TRBJ2-1, with 8 positions matching TRBD2. CDR3 size: 16 residues. Trimming at V came to 3 bases and at J to 9 bases, leaving 13 bases not matched to a gene. CDR1 and CDR2 from the germline V gene are MNHEY and SMNVEV (reference sequence).

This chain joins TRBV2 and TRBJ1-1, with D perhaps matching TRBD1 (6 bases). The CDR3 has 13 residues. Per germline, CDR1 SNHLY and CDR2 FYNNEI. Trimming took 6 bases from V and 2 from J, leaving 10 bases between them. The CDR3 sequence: CASRHRDNTEAFF. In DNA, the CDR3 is TGTGCCAGCAGACACAGGGACAACACTGAAGCTTTCTTT.